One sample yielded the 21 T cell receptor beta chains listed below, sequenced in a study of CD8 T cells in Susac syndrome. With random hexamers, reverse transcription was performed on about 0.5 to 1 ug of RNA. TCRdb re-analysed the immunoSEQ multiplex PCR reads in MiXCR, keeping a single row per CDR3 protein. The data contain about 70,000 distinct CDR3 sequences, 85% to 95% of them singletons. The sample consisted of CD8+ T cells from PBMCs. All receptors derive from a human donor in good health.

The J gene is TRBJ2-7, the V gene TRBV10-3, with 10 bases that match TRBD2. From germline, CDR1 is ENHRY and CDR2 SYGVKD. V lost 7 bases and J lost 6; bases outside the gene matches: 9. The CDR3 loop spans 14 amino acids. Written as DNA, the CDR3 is TGTGCCATCACCAAGGGACTAGCGCAGGGCGAGCAGTACGTC. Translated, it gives CAITKGLAQGEQYV.

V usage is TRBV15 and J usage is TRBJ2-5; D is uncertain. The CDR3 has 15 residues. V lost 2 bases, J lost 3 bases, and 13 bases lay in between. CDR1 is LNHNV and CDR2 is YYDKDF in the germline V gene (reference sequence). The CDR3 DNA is TGTGCCACCAGCAGATCAACAAATGGGGAAGAGACCCAGTACTTC. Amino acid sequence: CATSRSTNGEETQYF. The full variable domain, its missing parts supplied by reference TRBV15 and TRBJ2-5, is DAMVIQNPRYQVTQFGKPVTLSCSQTLNHNVMYWYQQKSSQAPKLLFHYYDKDFNNEADTPDNFQSRRPNTSFCFLDIRSPGLGDTAMYLCATSRSTNGEETQYFGPGTRLLVL.

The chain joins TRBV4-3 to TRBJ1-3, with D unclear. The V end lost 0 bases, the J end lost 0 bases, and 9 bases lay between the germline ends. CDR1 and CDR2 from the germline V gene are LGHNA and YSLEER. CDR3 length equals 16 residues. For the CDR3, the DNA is TGCGCCAGCAGCCAAGATACTAGTTCCTCTGGAAACACCATATATTTT. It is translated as CASSQDTSSSGNTIYF.

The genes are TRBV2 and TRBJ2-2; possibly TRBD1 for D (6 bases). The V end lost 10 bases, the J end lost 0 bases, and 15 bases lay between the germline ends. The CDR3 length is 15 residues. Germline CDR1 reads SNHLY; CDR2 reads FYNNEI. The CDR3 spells CAISGTLTNTGELFF. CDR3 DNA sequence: TGTGCCATCTCCGGGACATTGACGAACACCGGGGAGCTGTTTTTT.

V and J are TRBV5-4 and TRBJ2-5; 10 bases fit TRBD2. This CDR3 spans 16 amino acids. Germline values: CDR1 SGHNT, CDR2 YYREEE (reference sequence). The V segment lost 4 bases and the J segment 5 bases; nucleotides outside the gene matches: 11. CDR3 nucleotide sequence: TGTGCCAGCAGCCCCTGGAGCGGGGGGGCACCCGAGACCCAGTACTTC. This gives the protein CASSPWSGGAPETQYF.

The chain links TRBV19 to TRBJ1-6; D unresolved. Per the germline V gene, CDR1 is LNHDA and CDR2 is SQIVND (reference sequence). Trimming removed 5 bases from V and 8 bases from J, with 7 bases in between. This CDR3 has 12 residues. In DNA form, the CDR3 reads TGTGCCAGTAGTGACTCTTATTCACCCCTCCACTTT. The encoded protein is CASSDSYSPLHF.

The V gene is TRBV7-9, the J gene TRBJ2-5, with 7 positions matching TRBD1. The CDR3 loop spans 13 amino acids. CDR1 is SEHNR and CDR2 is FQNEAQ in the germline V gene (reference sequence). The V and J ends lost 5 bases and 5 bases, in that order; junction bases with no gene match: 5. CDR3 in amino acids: CASSKQGKETQYF. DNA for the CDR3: TGTGCCAGCAGCAAACAGGGGAAGGAGACCCAGTACTTC. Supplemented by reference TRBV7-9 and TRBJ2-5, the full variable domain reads DTGVSQNPRHKITKRGQNVTFRCDPISEHNRLYWYRQTLGQGPEFLTYFQNEAQLEKSRLLSDRFSAERPKGSFSTLEIQRTEQGDSAMYLCASSKQGKETQYFGPGTRLLVL.

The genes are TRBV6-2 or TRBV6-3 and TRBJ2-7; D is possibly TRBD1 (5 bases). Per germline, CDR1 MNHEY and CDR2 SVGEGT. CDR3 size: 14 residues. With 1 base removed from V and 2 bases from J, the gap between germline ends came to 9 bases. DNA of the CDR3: TGTGCCAGCAGTTACTTGACAGCCACCTACGAGCAGTACTTC. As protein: CASSYLTATYEQYF.

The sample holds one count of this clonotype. This CDR3 is CASSQVDSGGADEQFF. CDR3 nucleotide sequence: TGTGCCAGCAGCCAAGTCGATAGCGGGGGGGCCGATGAGCAGTTCTTC. The V and J genes are TRBV3-1 and TRBJ2-1; 11 positions agree with TRBD2. Germline V CDR1 and CDR2: LGHDT, YNNKEL (reference sequence). Unmatched junction bases numbered 7, after V lost 1 base and J lost 8 bases. The CDR3 consists of 16 residues.

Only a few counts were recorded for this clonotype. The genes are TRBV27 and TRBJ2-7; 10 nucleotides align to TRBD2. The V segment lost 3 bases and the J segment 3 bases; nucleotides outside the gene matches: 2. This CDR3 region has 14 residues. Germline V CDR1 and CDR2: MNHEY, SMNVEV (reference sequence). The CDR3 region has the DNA TGTGCCAGCAGTTTTTCTAGCGGGGGCTACGAGCAGTACGTC. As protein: CASSFSSGGYEQYV.

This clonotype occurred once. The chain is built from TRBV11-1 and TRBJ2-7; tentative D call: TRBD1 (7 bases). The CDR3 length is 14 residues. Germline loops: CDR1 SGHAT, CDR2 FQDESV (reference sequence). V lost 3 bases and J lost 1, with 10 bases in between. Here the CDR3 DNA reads TGTGCCAGCAGCTTTCAGGGGGGATCCTACGAGCAGTACGTC. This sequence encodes CASSFQGGSYEQYV.

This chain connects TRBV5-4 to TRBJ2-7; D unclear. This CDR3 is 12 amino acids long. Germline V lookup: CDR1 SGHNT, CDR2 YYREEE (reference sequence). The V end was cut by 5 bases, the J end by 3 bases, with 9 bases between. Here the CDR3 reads CASSSDGYEQYV. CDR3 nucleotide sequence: TGTGCCAGCAGTTCGGACGGCTACGAGCAGTACGTC.

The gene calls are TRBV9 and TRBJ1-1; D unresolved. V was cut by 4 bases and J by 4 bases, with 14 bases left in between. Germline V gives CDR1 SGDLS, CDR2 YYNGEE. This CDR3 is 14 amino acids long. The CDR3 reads CASSPDRETTEAFF. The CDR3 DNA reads TGTGCCAGCAGCCCTGACCGGGAGACCACTGAAGCTTTCTTT.

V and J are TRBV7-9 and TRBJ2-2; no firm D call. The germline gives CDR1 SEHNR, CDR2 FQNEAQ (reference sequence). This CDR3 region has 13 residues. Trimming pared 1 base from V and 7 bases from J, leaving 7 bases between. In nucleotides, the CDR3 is TGTGCCAGCAGCTTAGAGGTCCGCGGGGAGCTGTTTTTT. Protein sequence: CASSLEVRGELFF.

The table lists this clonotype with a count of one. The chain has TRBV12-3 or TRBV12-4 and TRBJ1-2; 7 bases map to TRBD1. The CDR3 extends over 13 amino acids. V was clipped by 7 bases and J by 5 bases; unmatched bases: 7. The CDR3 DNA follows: TGTGCCAGCAACTCAGGACAGGCGTATGGCTACACCTTC. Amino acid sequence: CASNSGQAYGYTF.

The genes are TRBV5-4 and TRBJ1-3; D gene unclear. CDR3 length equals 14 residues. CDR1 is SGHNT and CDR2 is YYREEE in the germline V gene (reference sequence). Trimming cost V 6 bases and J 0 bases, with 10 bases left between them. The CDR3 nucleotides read TGTGCCAGCAAAAGATTGGGCTCTGGAAACACCATATATTTT. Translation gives CASKRLGSGNTIYF.

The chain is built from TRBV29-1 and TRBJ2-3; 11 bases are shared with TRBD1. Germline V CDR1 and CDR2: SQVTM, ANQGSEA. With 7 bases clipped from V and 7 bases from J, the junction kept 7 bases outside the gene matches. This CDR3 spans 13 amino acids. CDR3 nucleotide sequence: TGCAGCGCAAAGGGACAGGGGGGATATACGCAGTATTTT. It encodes CSAKGQGGYTQYF.

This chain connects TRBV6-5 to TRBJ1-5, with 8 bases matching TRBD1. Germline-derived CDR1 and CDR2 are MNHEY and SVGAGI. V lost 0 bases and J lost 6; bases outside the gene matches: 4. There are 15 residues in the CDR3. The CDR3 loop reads CASSYSTGEAQPQHF. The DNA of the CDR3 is TGTGCCAGCAGTTACTCGACAGGGGAGGCTCAGCCCCAGCATTTT.

In DNA, the CDR3 is TGTGCCAGCAACCCACTCGGGGGCATGGGGGAGCTGTTTTTT. Encoded protein: CASNPLGGMGELFF. J is TRBJ2-2 and V is TRBV5-6, with D perhaps matching TRBD1 or TRBD2 (6 bases each). From germline, CDR1 is SGHDT and CDR2 YYEEEE. V was trimmed by 6 bases and J by 8 bases, leaving 17 bases between them. The CDR3 totals 14 residues.

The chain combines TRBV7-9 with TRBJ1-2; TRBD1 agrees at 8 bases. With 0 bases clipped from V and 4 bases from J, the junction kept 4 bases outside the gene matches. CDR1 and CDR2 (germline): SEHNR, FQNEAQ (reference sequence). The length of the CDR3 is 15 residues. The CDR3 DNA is TGTGCCAGCAGCTTAGCGGACAGGGACTTCTATGGCTACACCTTC. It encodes CASSLADRDFYGYTF.

The CDR3 loop is CASSFLSGSTGELFF. The CDR3 DNA follows: TGCGCCAGCAGCTTTCTGAGCGGTAGTACCGGGGAGCTGTTTTTT. The gene calls are TRBV5-1 and TRBJ2-2, with D maybe TRBD2 (5 bases). V lost 2 bases and J 5 bases, leaving 13 bases between the germline ends. Per the germline V gene, CDR1 is SGHRS and CDR2 is YFSETQ. CDR3 size: 15 residues.